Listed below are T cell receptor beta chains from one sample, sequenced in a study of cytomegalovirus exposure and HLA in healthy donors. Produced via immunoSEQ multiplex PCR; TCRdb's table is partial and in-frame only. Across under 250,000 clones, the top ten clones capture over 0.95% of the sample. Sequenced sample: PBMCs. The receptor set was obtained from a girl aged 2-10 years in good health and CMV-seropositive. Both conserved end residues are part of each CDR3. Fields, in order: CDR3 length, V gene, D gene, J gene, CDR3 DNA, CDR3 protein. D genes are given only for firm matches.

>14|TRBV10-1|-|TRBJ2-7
TGCGCCCCCGGGGCCCGGAGGGGATCCTACGAGCAGTACTTC
CAPGARRGSYEQYF
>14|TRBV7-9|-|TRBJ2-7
TGTGCCAGCAGCTTAGGGGGCCCGAGCGCCGAGCAGTACTTC
CASSLGGPSAEQYF
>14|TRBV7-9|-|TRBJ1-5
TGTGCCAGCAGCTTAGGAGAGGGAAATCAGCCCCAGCATTTT
CASSLGEGNQPQHF
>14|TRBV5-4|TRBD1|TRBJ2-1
TGTGCCAGCAGCTTCGGGACAGGAAGAGAGGAGCAGTTCTTC
CASSFGTGREEQFF
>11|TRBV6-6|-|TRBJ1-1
TGTGCCAGCAGTTACACAGGTGAAGCTTTCTTT
CASSYTGEAFF
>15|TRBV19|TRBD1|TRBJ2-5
TGTGCCAGTAGTACGACCGGGACAGGGACAGAGACCCAGTACTTC
CASSTTGTGTETQYF
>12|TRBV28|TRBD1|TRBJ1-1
TGTGCCAGCAATAGGGGGCCCACTGAAGCTTTCTTT
CASNRGPTEAFF
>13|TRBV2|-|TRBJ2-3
TGTGCCGGATACCGGGACTTCACAGATACGCAGTATTTT
CAGYRDFTDTQYF
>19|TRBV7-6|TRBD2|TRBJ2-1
TGTGCCAGCAGCCAAAGACTAGCGGGCCTGTTATTTCTAAGCAATGAGCAGTTCTTC
CASSQRLAGLLFLSNEQFF
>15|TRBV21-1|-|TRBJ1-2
TGTGCCAGCAGCAAAGTTAGGGGTCCCTTAGGCGGCTACACCTTC
CASSKVRGPLGGYTF
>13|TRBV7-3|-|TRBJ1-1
TGTGCCAGCAGCCCGATCCTAAACACTGAAGCTTTCTTT
CASSPILNTEAFF
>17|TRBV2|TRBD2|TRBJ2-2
TGTGCCAGCAGTGATTTCTTTGTAGCGGGGAACACCGGGGAGCTGTTTTTT
CASSDFFVAGNTGELFF
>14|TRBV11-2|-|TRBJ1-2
TGTGCCAGCAGGGGGACACTTCACTTCTATGGCTACACCTTC
CASRGTLHFYGYTF
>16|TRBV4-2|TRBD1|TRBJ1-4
TGTGCCAGCAGCCTCGATGGGGCAGGGGGCGATGAAAAACTGTTTTTT
CASSLDGAGGDEKLFF
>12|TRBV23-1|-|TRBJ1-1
TGCGCCAGCAGTCAAATCGGACAAAAGGCTTTCTTT
CASSQIGQKAFF
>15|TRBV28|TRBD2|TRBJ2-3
TGTGCCAGCAGCGAAAGATTAGCGGGAGCGGATACGCAGTATTTT
CASSERLAGADTQYF
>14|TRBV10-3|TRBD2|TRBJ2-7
TGTGCCATCAGTGAGACTAGCGGGAGATCCCCGCAGTACTTC
CAISETSGRSPQYF
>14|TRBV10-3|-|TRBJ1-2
TGTGCCATCAGTGAGTCGGGGCAGGCCTATGGCTACACCTTC
CAISESGQAYGYTF
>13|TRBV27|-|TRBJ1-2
TGTGCCAGCAGACAACAGGAGGGCTATGGCTACACCTTC
CASRQQEGYGYTF